These T cell receptor beta chains were read from a single sample in a study of OX40 agonist ivuxolimab in advanced cancers. Only in-frame clones appear in the TCRdb table, and some are missing; sequencing was by immunoSEQ multiplex PCR. The sample holds roughly 64,000 clones; 87% are singletons and the top ten take roughly 0.77%. Material: CD4+ or CD8+ T cells sorted from blood, obtained in a trial of the OX40 agonist ivuxolimab. These TCRs come from an adult with an advanced solid tumor such as melanoma, head and neck, liver or kidney cancer. Each CDR3 is given with its conserved first and last residue. D genes are given only for firm matches. Where a row states a size, it is once, few, many or the class of an expanded clone; other rows omit it.

clone_size d_call j_call v_call cdr3_nt cdr3_aa
NA TRBD1 TRBJ1-2 TRBV7-8 TGTGCCAGCAGCTTAGGGGACAGCGCCCGTTGGGGCTACACCTTC CASSLGDSARWGYTF
NA NA TRBJ1-3 TRBV27 TGTGCCAGCAGTTTATCGCTAGGGTCTGGAAACACCATATATTTT CASSLSLGSGNTIYF
NA NA TRBJ2-3 TRBV15 TGTGCCACCAGACTGATGTCAAACACAGATACGCAGTATTTT CATRLMSNTDTQYF
NA TRBD1 TRBJ1-5 TRBV7-2 TGTGCCAGCAGCTTAAGACAGGGGACTCAGCCCCAGCATTTT CASSLRQGTQPQHF
NA NA TRBJ1-5 TRBV6-5 TGTGCCAGCAGCACCGGGTCGGGAAGTCAGCATTTT CASSTGSGSQHF
NA NA TRBJ1-5 TRBV29-1 TGCAGCGTTGGGGGGGGTGGGCACCAGCCCCAGCATTTT CSVGGGGHQPQHF
NA NA TRBJ1-1 TRBV30 TGTGCCTGGAGTGTGATCCCCACTGAAGCTTTCTTT CAWSVIPTEAFF
NA NA TRBJ1-5 TRBV15 TGTGCCACCAGCAGAGATCAGGGGTGGCCCCAGCATTTT CATSRDQGWPQHF
NA NA TRBJ1-2 TRBV6-1 TGTGCCAGCAGTATCGCGGGGAGTCTCTATGGCTACACCTTC CASSIAGSLYGYTF
NA TRBD1 TRBJ2-2 TRBV29-1 TGCAGCGTCGCTACAATTACTCGACAGGGACAAGCGAACACCGGGGAGCTGTTTTTT CSVATITRQGQANTGELFF
few NA TRBJ2-5 TRBV18 TGTGCCAGCTCACCCCTGGTGGGTAAGGAGACCCAGTACTTC CASSPLVGKETQYF
NA TRBD2 TRBJ2-1 TRBV9 TGTGCCAGCAGCGCCCGGGGGGGCCCCTACAATGAGCAGTTCTTC CASSARGGPYNEQFF
NA TRBD2 TRBJ2-1 TRBV13 TGTGCCAGCAGCCCCCGACTAGCGGGACACAATGAGCAGTTCTTC CASSPRLAGHNEQFF
NA TRBD1 TRBJ2-2 TRBV19 TGTGCCACCCGGACAGGGGGCTACACCGGGGAGCTGTTTTTT CATRTGGYTGELFF
NA NA TRBJ1-5 TRBV19 TGTGCCAGTAGTATAGGTGGGCAGCCCCAGCATTTT CASSIGGQPQHF
NA NA TRBJ1-1 TRBV6-1 TGTGCCAGCCGCTTGCGTGGGGCCCCTGAAGCTTTCTTT CASRLRGAPEAFF
NA TRBD2 TRBJ2-3 TRBV5-1 TGCGCCAGCAGCCAAGCGGGACGCAGCACAGATACGCAGTATTTT CASSQAGRSTDTQYF
NA NA TRBJ2-7 TRBV6-6 TGTGCCAGCAGTCCCCTAGCGACAAGCTCCTACGAGCAGTACTTC CASSPLATSSYEQYF
NA TRBD1 TRBJ2-5 TRBV5-1 TGCGCCAGCAGCCAGGACAGGTCTGGGGAGACCCAGTACTTC CASSQDRSGETQYF
NA TRBD1 TRBJ2-5 TRBV6-5 TGTGCCAGCAAAAGGACAGGGGGCGAGACCCAGTACTTC CASKRTGGETQYF
NA NA TRBJ1-2 TRBV28 TGTGCCAGCAGTTTAGGGGGGCGGTCATATGGCTACACCTTC CASSLGGRSYGYTF
NA NA TRBJ1-2 TRBV5-1 TGCGCCAGCAGCCCATTGGGGCAGGTTAACTATGGCTACACCTTC CASSPLGQVNYGYTF
NA NA TRBJ2-7 TRBV5-8 TGTGCCAGCAGCTACGAGCAGTACTTC CASSYEQYF
NA NA TRBJ1-3 TRBV15 TGTGCCACCAGCGGGTCTCCTGAGGGGCTGAGAGGAAACACCATATATTTT CATSGSPEGLRGNTIYF
NA TRBD2 TRBJ2-1 TRBV6-6 TGTGCCAGCAGTGCAGCTAGCGGGAGGGGCAATGAGCAGTTCTTC CASSAASGRGNEQFF
NA NA TRBJ2-7 TRBV28 TGTGCCAGCAGAACCACAGGGGAGGGTCGATACGAGCAGTACTTC CASRTTGEGRYEQYF
NA TRBD1 TRBJ1-3 TRBV10-3 TGTGCCATCCATCCCGGGACAGGGAGTATGAATTGGAACACCATATATTTT CAIHPGTGSMNWNTIYF
NA NA TRBJ1-3 TRBV5-1 TGCGCCAGCAGTAATAGTCCGTCTGGAAACACCATATATTTT CASSNSPSGNTIYF
once TRBD2 TRBJ2-5 TRBV7-2 TGTGCCAGCAGCCTCCGACGGACTAGCGGAGAGACCCAGTACTTC CASSLRRTSGETQYF
NA TRBD1 TRBJ1-5 TRBV9 TGTGCCAGCAGCGGACAGGGGAATAGCAATCAGCCCCAGCATTTT CASSGQGNSNQPQHF
NA NA TRBJ2-3 TRBV5-1 TGCGCCAGCAGCACCCCCGTGGGGACGCAGTATTTT CASSTPVGTQYF
NA NA TRBJ1-5 TRBV7-8 TGTGCCAGCAGCTTAGAGATCAGGGGAGCGGGACAGCCCCAGCATTTT CASSLEIRGAGQPQHF
once TRBD2 TRBJ2-3 TRBV9 TGTGCCAGCAGCCCCCGGACTAGCTTAGATACGCAGTATTTT CASSPRTSLDTQYF